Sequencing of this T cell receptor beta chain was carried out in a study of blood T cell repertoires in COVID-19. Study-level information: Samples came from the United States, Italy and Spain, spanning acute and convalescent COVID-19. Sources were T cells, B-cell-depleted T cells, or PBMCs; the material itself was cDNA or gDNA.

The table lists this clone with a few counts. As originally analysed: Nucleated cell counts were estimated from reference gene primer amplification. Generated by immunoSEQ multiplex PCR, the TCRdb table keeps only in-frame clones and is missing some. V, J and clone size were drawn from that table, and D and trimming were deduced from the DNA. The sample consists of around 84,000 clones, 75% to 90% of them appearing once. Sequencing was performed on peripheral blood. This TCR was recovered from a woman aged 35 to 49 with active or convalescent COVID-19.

The CDR3 coding sequence is TGCGCCAGCAGCCAAGTCGGCGGAGCGGGAGAGACCGGGGAGCTGTTTTTT. It yields the protein CASSQVGGAGETGELFF. V is TRBV4-3 and J is TRBJ2-2; 8 bases line up with TRBD2. The CDR3 is 17 residues long. The trim removed 1 base at V and 5 bases at J, leaving 9 bases unmatched. Germline values: CDR1 LGHNA, CDR2 YSLEER.